The sequence of this TCR beta chain was determined in a study of T cells in Graves' hyperthyroidism and ophthalmopathy. Study outcomes and limitations: From stable hyperthyroidism, ophthalmopathy was separated by a 13 V-J model.

With 5 bases clipped from V and 1 base from J, the junction kept 2 bases outside the gene matches. CDR3 length: 15 amino acids. Germline V gene sequence: CDR1 MDHEN, CDR2 SYDVKM. This clonotype was seen repeatedly, ten times or more. What it binds is unknown. RNA transcripts provided the source from which TCR beta CDR3 regions were amplified. With the HTBI primer set, the TCR CDR3 went through a first round of RT-PCR. TCRdb re-called the multiplex PCR reads with MiXCR, one entry per CDR3 protein. Of some 560,000 distinct CDR3 sequences in the sample, around a sixth were seen once. Material for sequencing was blood. The V call is TRBV28, the J call TRBJ2-6; TRBD1 matches 7 bases. The source of this sequence is a young woman with Graves' hyperthyroidism. CDR3 in DNA: TGTGCCAGCAGTAAGACAGGGTCTGGGGCCAACGTCCTGACTTTC. Protein: CASSKTGSGANVLTF.